This record looks at one T cell receptor beta chain sequence and its context. Its antigen is as yet unknown. V gave up 4 bases and J gave up 7 bases; unmatched junction bases: 5. This CDR3 spans 14 amino acids. CDR1 and CDR2 from the germline V gene are KGHSH and LQKENI. Profiled with immunoSEQ multiplex PCR; TCRdb holds only in-frame clones, not every one. The sample includes tens of thousands of clones, about 91% seen only once; the top ten take approximately 10%. The sample comes from a study of OX40 agonist ivuxolimab in advanced cancers. General study findings and limits: More expanded clones were found, on average, in CD8+ than in CD4+ T cells.

This material consisted of CD4+ or CD8+ T cells sorted from blood, taken in a trial of the OX40 agonist ivuxolimab. V is TRBV18 and J is TRBJ2-5, with 11 bases that match TRBD2. The source is an adult with an advanced solid tumor such as melanoma, head and neck, liver or kidney cancer. The CDR3 sequence: CASSQLAGEGTQYF. The CDR3 nucleotides read TGTGCCAGCTCACAACTAGCGGGAGAAGGGACCCAGTACTTC.